A single sample is the source of the 11 T cell receptor beta chains below, sequenced in a study of regulatory T cells in long-lasting Graves disease. Specified time point: newly diagnosed GD, antithyroid drugs for less than 3 months. Making the TCR library involved RNA that had been extracted from PBMCs. Assembly of TCR beta libraries relied on iRepertoire HTBI primers together with Arm-PCR of CDR3 regions. TCRdb re-called the multiplex PCR reads with MiXCR, one entry per CDR3 protein. Found here are about 540,000 distinct CDR3 sequences, approximately 13% of them singletons; the top ten hold roughly a tenth. The same data also contributed to another study, on T cells in Graves' hyperthyroidism and ophthalmopathy.

The sample was peripheral blood mononuclear cells (PBMCs), taken at new diagnosis, from a patient treated with antithyroid drugs. These receptors all come from a man younger than 40 with Graves disease.

The V call is TRBV15, the J call TRBJ2-5, with 10 bases identical to TRBD2. The CDR3 length is 19 residues. V trimming: 5 bases; J trimming: 5 bases; junction bases outside the gene matches: 20. Looked up from germline, CDR1 is LNHNV and CDR2 is YYDKDF (reference sequence). The CDR3 sequence is CATSPPPRGTSVLKETQYF. CDR3 in DNA: TGTGCCACCAGCCCACCCCCCCGGGGGACTAGCGTCCTGAAGGAGACCCAGTACTTC.

This clonotype was detected ten times or more. The CDR3 DNA reads as TGCAGCGTTTCATTCGGGACTAGCTCTTACAATGAGCAGTTCTTC. Encoded protein: CSVSFGTSSYNEQFF. This chain connects TRBV29-1 to TRBJ2-1, with TRBD2 matching over 9 bases. J was trimmed by 4 bases and V by 5 bases; bases with no gene match: 9. The germline V gene has CDR1 SQVTM and CDR2 ANQGSEA. CDR3 size: 15 residues.

This sequence joins TRBV9 and TRBJ1-3; D perhaps matches TRBD1 (5 bases). Germline V CDR1 and CDR2: SGDLS, YYNGEE. The V gene lost 4 bases and the J gene lost 0 bases, with 11 bases spanning the gap. The CDR3 totals 15 residues. Written as DNA, the CDR3 is TGTGCCAGCAGCTCCACAGGCCTCTCTGGAAACACCATATATTTT. Translated: CASSSTGLSGNTIYF.

As for this clonotype: A read error may be the cause here, since a much bigger clone is one base away. Lacking the conserved final phenylalanine or tryptophan, this CDR3 likely reflects a read error. The genes are TRBV6-1 and TRBJ2-2; 8 positions agree with TRBD1. The CDR3 spans 15 residues. CDR1 MNHNS and CDR2 SASEGT come from the germline V gene. V gave up 6 bases and J gave up 1 base; unmatched junction bases: 4. For the CDR3, the DNA is TGTGCCAGCAGCACCGGGACAGGGAACACCGGGGAGCTGTTTTTG. Protein product: CASSTGTGNTGELFL.

This clonotype was recorded only once. The junction shows a germline mismatch at one end, possibly a read error. CDR3: CASSPSSGPGNF. As DNA, the CDR3 is TGTGCCAGCAGCCCCAGTTCGGGGCCGGGGAACTTC. V is TRBV9 and J is TRBJ2-5; D tentatively reads TRBD1 or TRBD2 (5 bases each). The CDR3 spans 12 residues. Germline lookup yields CDR1 SGDLS and CDR2 YYNGEE.

The chain links TRBV6-1 to TRBJ1-2, with D perhaps TRBD1 (5 bases). V was trimmed by 11 bases and J by 8 bases, leaving 18 bases between them. Per germline, CDR1 MNHNS and CDR2 SASEGT. The length of the CDR3 is 12 residues. Here the CDR3 reads CASLGAQGGYTF. CDR3 in DNA: TGTGCCTCCCTCGGGGCCCAAGGAGGCTACACCTTC.

This clonotype was detected ten times or more. This rearrangement joins TRBV6-1 to TRBJ2-3; D may be TRBD2 (6 bases). CDR3 length: 15 amino acids. V was trimmed by 1 base and J by 5 bases, leaving 13 bases between them. The germline V gene encodes CDR1 MNHNS and CDR2 SASEGT. The CDR3 DNA is TGTGCCAGCAGTGAAGGTGGGAGGCCCCTAGATACGCAGTATTTT. It codes for CASSEGGRPLDTQYF.

This chain connects TRBV18 to TRBJ2-6; the D call may be TRBD1 or TRBD2 (5 bases each). Germline CDR1 and CDR2: KGHSH and LQKENI. The length of the CDR3 is 18 residues. V was shortened by 4 bases and J by 0 bases, with 16 bases between the two germline ends. The DNA for the CDR3 is TGTGCCAGCTCACTGCTGGGACGGCTCACCTCTGGGGCCAACGTCCTGACTTTC. Protein product: CASSLLGRLTSGANVLTF.

This clonotype was counted at least ten times. V and J are TRBV2 and TRBJ1-6; D might be TRBD1 (6 bases). The V end was cut by 6 bases, the J end by 7 bases, with 16 bases between. Germline V gives CDR1 SNHLY, CDR2 FYNNEI. The CDR3 covers 15 residues. CDR3 sequence: CASRDSRGTNSPLHF. In nucleotides, the CDR3 is TGTGCCAGCAGGGACTCCAGGGGAACCAATTCACCCCTCCACTTT.

The table lists this clonotype with many counts. The V gene is TRBV29-1, the J gene TRBJ2-1, with D maybe TRBD1 (6 bases). Trimming removed 5 bases at V and 8 bases at J, with 16 bases between. This CDR3 region has 13 residues. Germline CDR1 SQVTM, CDR2 ANQGSEA. CDR3 bases: TGCAGCGTTCTTACAGGGATTTGGTATGAGCAGTTCTTC. Translation: CSVLTGIWYEQFF.

This clonotype was seen ten or more times. This rearrangement joins TRBV7-9 to TRBJ2-5; D possibly corresponds to TRBD1 (5 bases). CDR1 is SEHNR and CDR2 is FQNEAQ in the germline V gene (reference sequence). CDR3 length equals 12 residues. V lost 7 bases to trimming and J lost 5 bases, with 11 bases between them. The CDR3 loop reads CASNQGEETQYF. The CDR3 nucleotides are TGTGCCAGCAACCAGGGTGAGGAGACCCAGTACTTC.